One T cell receptor beta chain is described in this entry. Its antigen is still unknown. This entry is derived from a study of T cell responses to AZD1222 COVID-19 vaccine. About the research overall: Whether given at about 4 or about 12 weeks, second doses were pooled.

The CDR3 consists of 14 residues. Trimming stripped 0 bases from V and 10 bases from J, with 14 bases between. Germline assignment: CDR1 KGHDR and CDR2 SFDVKD. General observations from the study: At baseline, seropositivity was found in only a handful of AZD1222 recipients. Researchers report vaccine-associated CD4 TCRs spanning spike, with dominance at 160-218 and 743-854. None of the repertoires were sampled until the peak T cell response had passed.

Here immunoSEQ multiplex PCR was the method, and the copy in TCRdb shows in-frame clones only, minus some. The sample includes about 96,000 clones, approximately 87% of them seen just once. V usage is TRBV24-1 and J usage is TRBJ1-1, with D unclear. The sample consisted of peripheral blood, taken on day 0 of AZD1222 vaccination. This clonotype originated in an adult in good health. CDR3 residues: CATSDLWARRGAFF. The CDR3 DNA is TGTGCCACCAGTGATTTGTGGGCGAGGCGTGGAGCTTTCTTT.